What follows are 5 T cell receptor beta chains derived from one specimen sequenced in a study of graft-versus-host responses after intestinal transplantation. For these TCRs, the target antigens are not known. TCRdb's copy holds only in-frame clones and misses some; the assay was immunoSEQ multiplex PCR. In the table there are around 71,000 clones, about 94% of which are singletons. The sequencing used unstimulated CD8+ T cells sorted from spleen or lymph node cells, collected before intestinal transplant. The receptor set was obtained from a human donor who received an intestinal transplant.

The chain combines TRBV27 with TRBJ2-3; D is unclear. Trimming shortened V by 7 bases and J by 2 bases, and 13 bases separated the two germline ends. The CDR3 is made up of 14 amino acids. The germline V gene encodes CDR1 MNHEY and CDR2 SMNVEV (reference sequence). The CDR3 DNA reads TGTGCCAGCAACCCCTCGGGTGCCACAGATACGCAGTATTTT. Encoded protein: CASNPSGATDTQYF.

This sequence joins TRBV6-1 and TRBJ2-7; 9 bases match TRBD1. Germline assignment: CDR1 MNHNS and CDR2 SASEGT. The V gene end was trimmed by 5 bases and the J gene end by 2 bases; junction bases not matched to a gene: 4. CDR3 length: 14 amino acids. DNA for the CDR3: TGTGCCAGCAGTTGGACAGGGGACCCCTACGAGCAGTACTTC. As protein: CASSWTGDPYEQYF.

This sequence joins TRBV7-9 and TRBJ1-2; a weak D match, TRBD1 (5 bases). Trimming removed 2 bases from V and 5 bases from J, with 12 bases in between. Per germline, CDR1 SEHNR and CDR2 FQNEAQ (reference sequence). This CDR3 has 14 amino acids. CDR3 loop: CASSLSNGGYGYTF. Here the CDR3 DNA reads TGTGCCAGCAGCTTATCCAACGGGGGGTATGGCTACACCTTC.

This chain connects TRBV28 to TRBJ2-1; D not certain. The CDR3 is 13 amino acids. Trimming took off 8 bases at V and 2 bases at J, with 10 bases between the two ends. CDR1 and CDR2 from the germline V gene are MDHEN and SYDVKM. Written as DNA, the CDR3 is TGTGCCAGCCGCCGACGGCCCTACAATGAGCAGTTCTTC. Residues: CASRRRPYNEQFF.

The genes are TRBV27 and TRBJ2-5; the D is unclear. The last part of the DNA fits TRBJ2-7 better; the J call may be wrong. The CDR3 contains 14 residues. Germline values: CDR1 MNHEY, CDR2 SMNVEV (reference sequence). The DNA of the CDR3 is TGTGCCAGCAGTTTAATCTCAGCAGGATACGAGCAGTACTTC. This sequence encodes CASSLISAGYEQYF.